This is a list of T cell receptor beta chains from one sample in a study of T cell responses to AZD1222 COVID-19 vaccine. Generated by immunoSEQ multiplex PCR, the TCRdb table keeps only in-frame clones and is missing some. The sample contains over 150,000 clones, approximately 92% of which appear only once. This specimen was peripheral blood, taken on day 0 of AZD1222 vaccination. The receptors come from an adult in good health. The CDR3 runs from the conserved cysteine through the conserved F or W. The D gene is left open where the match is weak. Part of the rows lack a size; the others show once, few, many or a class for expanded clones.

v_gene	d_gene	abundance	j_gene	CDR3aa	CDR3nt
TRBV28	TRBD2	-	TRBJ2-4	CASSPGGAGNIQYF	TGTGCCAGCAGCCCCGGGGGGGCGGGGAACATTCAGTACTTC
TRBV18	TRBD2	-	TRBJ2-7	CASSPGEGYEQYF	TGTGCCAGCTCACCAGGGGAGGGCTACGAGCAGTACTTC
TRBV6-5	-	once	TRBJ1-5	CASLNAGAGNQPQHF	TGTGCCAGCCTGAATGCGGGGGCTGGCAATCAGCCCCAGCATTTT
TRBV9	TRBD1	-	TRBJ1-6	CASSVGTGDSPLHF	TGTGCCAGCAGCGTAGGGACAGGGGATTCACCCCTCCACTTT
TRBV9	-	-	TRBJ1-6	CASSVEGTYNSPLHF	TGTGCCAGCAGCGTAGAGGGAACCTATAATTCACCCCTCCACTTT
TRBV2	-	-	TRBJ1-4	CASSEGPEKLFF	TGTGCCAGCAGTGAAGGACCCGAAAAACTGTTTTTT
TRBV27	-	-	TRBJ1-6	CASRVRTDNNSPLHF	TGTGCCAGCAGAGTCAGGACAGACAATAATTCACCCCTCCACTTT
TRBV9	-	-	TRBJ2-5	CASSVGRGWETQYF	TGTGCCAGCAGCGTAGGTCGGGGCTGGGAGACCCAGTACTTC
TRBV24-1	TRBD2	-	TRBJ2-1	CATSDAGRTGGEQFF	TGTGCCACCAGTGACGCCGGACGGACGGGAGGGGAGCAGTTCTTC
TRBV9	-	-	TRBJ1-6	CASRGDSGRYNSPLHF	TGTGCCAGCAGAGGAGATTCGGGACGGTATAATTCACCCCTCCACTTT
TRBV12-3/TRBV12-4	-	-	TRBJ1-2	CASSRGTGYTF	TGTGCCAGCAGTCGGGGGACCGGCTACACCTTC
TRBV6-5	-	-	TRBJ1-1	CATGEVTEAFF	TGTGCCACCGGGGAGGTCACTGAAGCTTTCTTT
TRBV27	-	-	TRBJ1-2	CASSLQGPYGYTF	TGTGCCAGCAGTTTACAGGGCCCCTATGGCTACACCTTC
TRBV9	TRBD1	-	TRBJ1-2	CASSVAPTGGGYTF	TGTGCCAGCAGCGTAGCTCCGACAGGGGGCGGCTACACCTTC
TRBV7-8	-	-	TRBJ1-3	CASSLVVRGSHSGNTIYF	TGTGCCAGCAGCTTAGTCGTCCGGGGAAGCCACTCTGGAAACACCATATATTTT
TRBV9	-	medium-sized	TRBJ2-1	CASSVAAAHSYNEQFF	TGTGCCAGCAGCGTAGCCGCTGCCCACTCCTACAATGAGCAGTTCTTC
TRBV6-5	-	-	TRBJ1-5	CASNPRGNQPQHF	TGTGCCAGCAATCCGAGGGGCAATCAGCCCCAGCATTTT
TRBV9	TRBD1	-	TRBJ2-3	CASSVGQGADTQYF	TGTGCCAGCAGCGTTGGACAGGGGGCAGATACGCAGTATTTT
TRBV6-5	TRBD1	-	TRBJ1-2	CASRGQGWGDGYTF	TGTGCCAGCAGGGGACAGGGGTGGGGCGATGGCTACACCTTC
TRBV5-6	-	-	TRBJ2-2	CASSLFSRAGELFF	TGTGCCAGCAGCTTATTTTCCCGGGCCGGGGAGCTGTTTTTT
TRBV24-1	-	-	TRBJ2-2	CATSTRGGDTGELFF	TGTGCCACCAGTACAAGGGGGGGAGACACCGGGGAGCTGTTTTTT
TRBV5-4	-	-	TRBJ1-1	CASSFQQYTEAFF	TGTGCCAGCAGCTTCCAACAGTACACTGAAGCTTTCTTT
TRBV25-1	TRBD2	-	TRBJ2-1	CAATSGYSYNEQFF	TGTGCCGCGACTAGCGGCTACTCCTACAATGAGCAGTTCTTC
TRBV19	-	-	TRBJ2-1	CASGGGNEQFF	TGTGCCAGTGGAGGAGGCAATGAGCAGTTCTTC
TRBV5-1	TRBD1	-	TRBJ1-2	CASSAGQGEGGYTF	TGCGCCAGCAGCGCGGGACAGGGGGAAGGTGGCTACACCTTC
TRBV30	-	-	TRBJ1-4	CAWSPNPDGEKLFF	TGTGCCTGGAGTCCGAACCCTGATGGTGAAAAACTGTTTTTT
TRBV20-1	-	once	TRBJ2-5	CSARGETQYF	TGCAGTGCTAGGGGTGAGACCCAGTACTTC
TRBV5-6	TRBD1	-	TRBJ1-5	CASSSTGEYQPQHF	TGTGCCAGCAGCTCTACAGGGGAGTATCAGCCCCAGCATTTT
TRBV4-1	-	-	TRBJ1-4	CASSQDRRVTEKLFF	TGCGCCAGCAGCCAAGATCGGAGAGTTACCGAAAAACTGTTTTTT
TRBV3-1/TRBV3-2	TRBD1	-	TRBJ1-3	CASSLTGGYSGNTIYF	TGTGCCAGCAGCCTAACAGGGGGCTACTCTGGAAACACCATATATTTT
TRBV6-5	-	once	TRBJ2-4	CASSYSPDREKQYF	TGTGCCAGCAGTTACTCCCCGGATCGGGAGAAACAGTACTTC
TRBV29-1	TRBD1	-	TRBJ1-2	CSVDRGQGYTF	TGCAGCGTGGACAGGGGGCAGGGCTACACCTTC
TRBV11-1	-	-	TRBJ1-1	CASSLAPTANEAFF	TGTGCCAGCAGCTTAGCGCCCACAGCTAATGAAGCTTTCTTT
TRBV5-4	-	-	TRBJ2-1	CASSSWAGNNNEQFF	TGTGCCAGCAGCTCCTGGGCGGGGAACAACAATGAGCAGTTCTTC
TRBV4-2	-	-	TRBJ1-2	CASSQPTRAVEGYTF	TGTGCCAGCAGCCAGCCTACAAGGGCCGTAGAGGGCTACACCTTC
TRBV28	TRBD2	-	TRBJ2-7	CASSSWTSGSLFLLEQYF	TGTGCCAGCAGTTCCTGGACTAGCGGGAGTCTATTTCTCCTCGAGCAGTACTTC
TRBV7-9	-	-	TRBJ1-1	CASSLPVAGSNTEAFF	TGTGCCAGCAGCTTACCTGTCGCGGGGTCGAACACTGAAGCTTTCTTT
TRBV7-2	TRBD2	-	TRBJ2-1	CASSTQRASGRNEQFF	TGTGCCAGCAGCACACAGAGGGCTAGCGGGAGAAATGAGCAGTTCTTC
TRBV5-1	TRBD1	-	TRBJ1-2	CASSLSGTGNYGYTF	TGCGCCAGCAGCTTAAGCGGGACAGGGAACTATGGCTACACCTTC
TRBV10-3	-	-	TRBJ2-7	CAISDNGPYEQYF	TGTGCCATCAGTGATAACGGGCCTTACGAGCAGTACTTC
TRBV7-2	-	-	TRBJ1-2	CASSSYIDTGYTF	TGTGCCAGCAGCTCCTATATCGACACGGGCTACACCTTC
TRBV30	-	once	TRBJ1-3	CACTKNSGNTIYF	TGTGCCTGTACGAAAAACTCTGGAAACACCATATATTTT
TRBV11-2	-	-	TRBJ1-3	CASRRLGGNPGNTIYF	TGTGCCAGCAGACGTCTGGGGGGAAACCCTGGAAACACCATATATTTT
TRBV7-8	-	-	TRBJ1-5	CASSRSRGLNQPQHF	TGTGCCAGCAGCCGATCCAGGGGACTCAATCAGCCCCAGCATTTT
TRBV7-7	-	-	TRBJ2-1	CASSPQTDYYSYNEQFF	TGTGCCAGCAGCCCACAGACGGACTACTACTCCTACAATGAGCAGTTCTTC
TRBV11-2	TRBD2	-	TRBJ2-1	CASSGLADSYNEQFF	TGTGCCAGCAGCGGACTAGCGGATTCCTACAATGAGCAGTTCTTC
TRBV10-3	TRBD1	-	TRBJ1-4	CAISESTVTGGYEKLFF	TGTGCCATCAGTGAGTCGACGGTGACAGGGGGATATGAAAAACTGTTTTTT
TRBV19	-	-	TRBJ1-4	CASSRSSSGSEKLFF	TGTGCCAGTAGCCGGTCGAGTTCGGGAAGTGAAAAACTGTTTTTT
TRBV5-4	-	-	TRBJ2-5	CASRQGGQIEETQYF	TGTGCCAGCCGGCAGGGGGGACAGATTGAAGAGACCCAGTACTTC
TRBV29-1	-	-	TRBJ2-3	CSVEDGFRATQYF	TGCAGCGTTGAAGATGGGTTCCGGGCTACGCAGTATTTT
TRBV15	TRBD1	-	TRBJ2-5	CATSREGQGDETQYF	TGTGCCACCAGCAGAGAGGGACAGGGCGATGAGACCCAGTACTTC
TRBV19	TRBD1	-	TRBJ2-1	CASTGAGGVNEQFF	TGTGCCAGTACGGGGGCAGGGGGCGTAAATGAGCAGTTCTTC